The rows below give T cell receptor beta chains drawn from one sample of a study of CD8 T cells in ankylosing spondylitis. A single record per CDR3 protein comes from TCRdb applying MiXCR to the 5' RACE reads. The sample comprises about 250,000 distinct CDR3 sequences, under 30% of which are singletons, and 0.61% rests with the top ten. The sequenced sample was blood, either unsorted or a sorted T cell fraction (not recorded which). The origin of the receptors is a male donor with ankylosing spondylitis or in good health (not recorded which). The CDR3 runs from the conserved cysteine through the conserved F or W. D genes are given only for firm matches. A row's size may be missing; if present it is once, few, many or a size class.

V gene: TRBV20-1
D gene: TRBD1
clone size: NA
J gene: TRBJ2-5
CDR3 DNA: TGCAGTGCTAGAGAAACAGGGGGCGCGGGAGAGACCCAGTACTTC
CDR3 protein: CSARETGGAGETQYF

V gene: TRBV20-1
D gene: NA
clone size: many
J gene: TRBJ2-1
CDR3 DNA: TGCAGTGCCCTCACAGGCGTCTACAATGAGCAGTTCTTC
CDR3 protein: CSALTGVYNEQFF

V gene: TRBV29-1
D gene: NA
clone size: NA
J gene: TRBJ2-1
CDR3 DNA: TGCAGCGTCGCAAGGGGGGTAAATGAGCAGTTCTTC
CDR3 protein: CSVARGVNEQFF

V gene: TRBV20-1
D gene: NA
clone size: few
J gene: TRBJ2-5
CDR3 DNA: TGCAGTGCACAAACCCGGACACTCTTGCAAGAGACCCAGTACTTC
CDR3 protein: CSAQTRTLLQETQYF

V gene: TRBV6-5
D gene: TRBD2
clone size: NA
J gene: TRBJ2-5
CDR3 DNA: TGTGCCAGCAGTTACTCGGGGACTAGCGGGTTTCGTGGCCAAGAGACCCAGTACTTC
CDR3 protein: CASSYSGTSGFRGQETQYF

V gene: TRBV20-1
D gene: TRBD1
clone size: many
J gene: TRBJ1-5
CDR3 DNA: TGCAGTGCTGGCGGGACAGGCCCGCATCAGCCCCAGCATTTT
CDR3 protein: CSAGGTGPHQPQHF

V gene: TRBV20-1
D gene: NA
clone size: NA
J gene: TRBJ2-1
CDR3 DNA: TGCAGTGCTGGTTACGGACAGTCTTCGCGTTACAATGAGCAGTTCTTC
CDR3 protein: CSAGYGQSSRYNEQFF

V gene: TRBV20-1
D gene: TRBD1
clone size: many
J gene: TRBJ2-5
CDR3 DNA: TGCAGTGCGGACAGGACTGGGAAAGAGACCCAGTACTTC
CDR3 protein: CSADRTGKETQYF

V gene: TRBV29-1
D gene: TRBD1
clone size: NA
J gene: TRBJ2-6
CDR3 DNA: TGCAGCGTTCAAACAGGGGTGGTACCGTCTGGGGCCAACGTCCTGACTTTC
CDR3 protein: CSVQTGVVPSGANVLTF

V gene: TRBV20-1
D gene: NA
clone size: NA
J gene: TRBJ2-7
CDR3 DNA: TGCAGTCCGAGGACAGACTCCTACGAGCAGTACTTC
CDR3 protein: CSPRTDSYEQYF

V gene: TRBV20-1
D gene: TRBD2
clone size: many
J gene: TRBJ2-1
CDR3 DNA: TGCAGTGCTAGTGGGACTAGCGGGGGTCGAACTAACAATGAGCAGTTCTTC
CDR3 protein: CSASGTSGGRTNNEQFF

V gene: TRBV20-1
D gene: TRBD1
clone size: few
J gene: TRBJ2-1
CDR3 DNA: TGCAGTGCTACGACAGGGGGCGAGTATGAGCAGTTCTTC
CDR3 protein: CSATTGGEYEQFF

V gene: TRBV5-5
D gene: TRBD1
clone size: NA
J gene: TRBJ2-3
CDR3 DNA: TGTGCCAGCAGCGTGGATCGGGACAGGGTGTATTTT
CDR3 protein: CASSVDRDRVYF

V gene: TRBV4-2
D gene: NA
clone size: once
J gene: TRBJ2-7
CDR3 DNA: TGTGCCAGCAGCCAGGAGAATGGCGGCTCCTACGAGCAGTACTTC
CDR3 protein: CASSQENGGSYEQYF

V gene: TRBV12-3/TRBV12-4
D gene: NA
clone size: NA
J gene: TRBJ1-1
CDR3 DNA: TGTGCCAGCAGCGGACAGCAGAACACTGAAGCTTTCTTT
CDR3 protein: CASSGQQNTEAFF

V gene: TRBV5-1
D gene: TRBD1
clone size: many
J gene: TRBJ1-2
CDR3 DNA: TGCGCCAGCAGGCTAACGACAGGGAACTATGGCTACACCTTC
CDR3 protein: CASRLTTGNYGYTF

V gene: TRBV10-3
D gene: NA
clone size: few
J gene: TRBJ2-7
CDR3 DNA: TGTGCCATCAGTGCGACTCAGTACTCCTACGAGCAGTACTTC
CDR3 protein: CAISATQYSYEQYF

V gene: TRBV20-1
D gene: TRBD2
clone size: NA
J gene: TRBJ2-7
CDR3 DNA: TGCAGCGCCTGGCGGGGGGCGGTCTACGAGCAGTACTTC
CDR3 protein: CSAWRGAVYEQYF

V gene: TRBV20-1
D gene: NA
clone size: NA
J gene: TRBJ1-4
CDR3 DNA: TGCAGGGCCGGGGCAGGCAAGAATGAAAAACTGTTTTTT
CDR3 protein: CRAGAGKNEKLFF

V gene: TRBV12-3/TRBV12-4
D gene: TRBD2
clone size: NA
J gene: TRBJ2-5
CDR3 DNA: TGTGCCAGCACCCTAGCGGGGACCGGAGAGACCCAGTACTTC
CDR3 protein: CASTLAGTGETQYF

V gene: TRBV6-5
D gene: NA
clone size: NA
J gene: TRBJ1-1
CDR3 DNA: TGTGCCAGCAGTTACTCGAACGGGGGGGTGAACACTGAAGCTTTCTTT
CDR3 protein: CASSYSNGGVNTEAFF

V gene: TRBV12-3/TRBV12-4
D gene: NA
clone size: NA
J gene: TRBJ2-1
CDR3 DNA: TGTGCCAGCAGTATGGTTCATAATGAGAAGTTCTTC
CDR3 protein: CASSMVHNEKFF

V gene: TRBV29-1
D gene: TRBD1
clone size: NA
J gene: TRBJ2-5
CDR3 DNA: TGCAGCGTTGAAGGGGCGACAGGGCAGCCCCAGTACTTC
CDR3 protein: CSVEGATGQPQYF

V gene: TRBV20-1
D gene: TRBD2
clone size: NA
J gene: TRBJ2-7
CDR3 DNA: TGCAGTGCGGAAGCTGGGACTAGCCCCGAGCAGTACTTC
CDR3 protein: CSAEAGTSPEQYF

V gene: TRBV6-2/TRBV6-3
D gene: TRBD1
clone size: NA
J gene: TRBJ2-7
CDR3 DNA: TGTGCCAGCAGTTTTCGGAAGGGGACAGGGAGATCCTACGAGCAGTACTTC
CDR3 protein: CASSFRKGTGRSYEQYF

V gene: TRBV5-6
D gene: TRBD1
clone size: NA
J gene: TRBJ1-2
CDR3 DNA: TGTGCCAGCAGCTTGAAAACAGGGGTGGATGGCTACACCTTC
CDR3 protein: CASSLKTGVDGYTF

V gene: TRBV2
D gene: TRBD1
clone size: NA
J gene: TRBJ2-2
CDR3 DNA: TGTACCAGCAGTTTAAGGACAGGGAGTTTATCGAACACCGGGGAGCTGTTTTTT
CDR3 protein: CTSSLRTGSLSNTGELFF

V gene: TRBV20-1
D gene: NA
clone size: few
J gene: TRBJ2-7
CDR3 DNA: TGCAGTGCCGGGCAGGTCTACGAGCAGTACTTC
CDR3 protein: CSAGQVYEQYF

V gene: TRBV5-1
D gene: NA
clone size: many
J gene: TRBJ2-7
CDR3 DNA: TGCGCCAGCCGATTATCGGGGGATTTCCAGCCCTACGAGCAGTACTTC
CDR3 protein: CASRLSGDFQPYEQYF

V gene: TRBV20-1
D gene: NA
clone size: few
J gene: TRBJ2-1
CDR3 DNA: TGCAGTGCTAGGCCCCTCTTACTAGCCAGGTACAATGAGCAGTTCTTC
CDR3 protein: CSARPLLLARYNEQFF

V gene: TRBV4-2
D gene: TRBD1
clone size: many
J gene: TRBJ2-3
CDR3 DNA: TGTGCCAGCAGCCGCACCGGGACAGGGGCAGATACGCAGTATTTT
CDR3 protein: CASSRTGTGADTQYF

V gene: TRBV4-2
D gene: NA
clone size: NA
J gene: TRBJ1-2
CDR3 DNA: TGTGCCAGCAGCCAGGCAGGGGTCGGCTACACCTTC
CDR3 protein: CASSQAGVGYTF

V gene: TRBV29-1
D gene: NA
clone size: NA
J gene: TRBJ2-7
CDR3 DNA: TGCAGCGTTGAAGATCCCAGGGGACCGTCCTACGAGCAGTACTTC
CDR3 protein: CSVEDPRGPSYEQYF

V gene: TRBV6-5
D gene: TRBD2
clone size: NA
J gene: TRBJ2-2
CDR3 DNA: TGTGCCAGCAGTTACCCTAGCGGGGGGAGTACCGGGGAGCTGTTTTTT
CDR3 protein: CASSYPSGGSTGELFF

V gene: TRBV12-3/TRBV12-4
D gene: NA
clone size: NA
J gene: TRBJ2-5
CDR3 DNA: TGTGCCAGCAGTTTATACCCGGCAGACCAAGAGACCCAGTACTTC
CDR3 protein: CASSLYPADQETQYF

V gene: TRBV29-1
D gene: NA
clone size: many
J gene: TRBJ2-1
CDR3 DNA: TGCAGCGTTGCGGCCCCGAAAAACAATGAGCAGTTCTTC
CDR3 protein: CSVAAPKNNEQFF

V gene: TRBV20-1
D gene: TRBD1
clone size: many
J gene: TRBJ2-7
CDR3 DNA: TGCAGTGCCACTCCGGGACAGTTCTACGAGCAGTACTTC
CDR3 protein: CSATPGQFYEQYF

V gene: TRBV12-3/TRBV12-4
D gene: TRBD2
clone size: many
J gene: TRBJ2-2
CDR3 DNA: TGTGCCAGCAGTCCTGCTGGGCGGGGGGGGACCGGGGAGCTGTTTTTT
CDR3 protein: CASSPAGRGGTGELFF

V gene: TRBV20-1
D gene: NA
clone size: NA
J gene: TRBJ1-5
CDR3 DNA: TGCAGTGCTAGAGATCATAGTTTCTATAGCAATCAGCCCCAGCATTTT
CDR3 protein: CSARDHSFYSNQPQHF

V gene: TRBV20-1
D gene: NA
clone size: few
J gene: TRBJ2-7
CDR3 DNA: TGCAGTGCTAGAGATCTTTCGGGGAGGCCTTTCTACGAGCAGTACTTC
CDR3 protein: CSARDLSGRPFYEQYF

V gene: TRBV4-1
D gene: TRBD1
clone size: many
J gene: TRBJ1-3
CDR3 DNA: TGCGCCAGCAGCCAAGAAAACCAGGGGGATGACACCATATATTTT
CDR3 protein: CASSQENQGDDTIYF

V gene: TRBV12-3/TRBV12-4
D gene: NA
clone size: many
J gene: TRBJ2-7
CDR3 DNA: TGTGCCAGCAAAGACACCACCTACGAGCAGTACTTC
CDR3 protein: CASKDTTYEQYF

V gene: TRBV12-3/TRBV12-4
D gene: TRBD1
clone size: NA
J gene: TRBJ2-3
CDR3 DNA: TGTGCCAGCAGTTCTAACAGGGGATTTAGCACAGATACGCAGTATTTT
CDR3 protein: CASSSNRGFSTDTQYF

V gene: TRBV12-3/TRBV12-4
D gene: NA
clone size: many
J gene: TRBJ2-1
CDR3 DNA: TGTGCCAGCAGTCGATTTGCGGGGGCAAACAATGAGCAGTTCTTC
CDR3 protein: CASSRFAGANNEQFF

V gene: TRBV5-1
D gene: TRBD1
clone size: NA
J gene: TRBJ2-5
CDR3 DNA: TGCGCCAGCAGCTTCCGTGGAGGACAGGCGGAGACCCAGTACTTC
CDR3 protein: CASSFRGGQAETQYF

V gene: TRBV29-1
D gene: NA
clone size: NA
J gene: TRBJ1-1
CDR3 DNA: TGCAGCGTTGGGGTGGGCCAGAGAACTGAAGCTTTCTTT
CDR3 protein: CSVGVGQRTEAFF

V gene: TRBV20-1
D gene: TRBD1
clone size: many
J gene: TRBJ2-5
CDR3 DNA: TGCAGTGCTAGACCCAATGACAGGGGTGGGCTAGAGACCCAGTACTTC
CDR3 protein: CSARPNDRGGLETQYF

V gene: TRBV10-3
D gene: TRBD1
clone size: few
J gene: TRBJ1-5
CDR3 DNA: TGTGCCATCAGTGCCGGAGGGGGCGATCAGCCCCAGCATTTT
CDR3 protein: CAISAGGGDQPQHF

V gene: TRBV27
D gene: TRBD1
clone size: few
J gene: TRBJ2-1
CDR3 DNA: TGTGCCAGCAGTTTCGGTAGGGGGCTCTCCTACAATGAGCAGTTCTTC
CDR3 protein: CASSFGRGLSYNEQFF

V gene: TRBV3-1
D gene: NA
clone size: few
J gene: TRBJ2-7
CDR3 DNA: TGTGCCAGCAGCCAAGCGAGTTACGAGCAGTACTTC
CDR3 protein: CASSQASYEQYF

V gene: TRBV4-2
D gene: TRBD2
clone size: NA
J gene: TRBJ2-5
CDR3 DNA: TGTGCCAGCAGCCAAGGGTCCCTCCTGGCCAGCGGGGTTCAAGAGACCCAGTACTTC
CDR3 protein: CASSQGSLLASGVQETQYF

V gene: TRBV20-1
D gene: NA
clone size: NA
J gene: TRBJ2-1
CDR3 DNA: TGCAGTGCTAGAGACAGGGTCTCCTACAATGAGCAGTTCTTC
CDR3 protein: CSARDRVSYNEQFF

V gene: TRBV10-1
D gene: TRBD2
clone size: NA
J gene: TRBJ2-5
CDR3 DNA: TGCGCCAGCAGTGAGGACCTAGCGGGGGCAGAGACCCAGTACTTC
CDR3 protein: CASSEDLAGAETQYF

V gene: TRBV28
D gene: NA
clone size: NA
J gene: TRBJ1-2
CDR3 DNA: TGTGCCAGCAGGCCCCAGGGGAGCTATGGCTACACCTTC
CDR3 protein: CASRPQGSYGYTF

V gene: TRBV12-3/TRBV12-4
D gene: NA
clone size: NA
J gene: TRBJ2-7
CDR3 DNA: TGTGCCAGCAGTTCCCGGGCAGCCACCTACGAGCAGTACTTC
CDR3 protein: CASSSRAATYEQYF

V gene: TRBV5-5
D gene: NA
clone size: NA
J gene: TRBJ2-4
CDR3 DNA: TGTGCCAGCAGCTTGGGGCTGAACATTCAGTACTTC
CDR3 protein: CASSLGLNIQYF

V gene: TRBV18
D gene: NA
clone size: many
J gene: TRBJ1-2
CDR3 DNA: TGTGCCAGCTCACCGGGAGGGTTCTATGGCTACACCTTC
CDR3 protein: CASSPGGFYGYTF